This TCR beta chain was sequenced in a study of CD8 T cells in Susac syndrome. Broader study findings: A relatively small number of individuals underwent TCR sequencing and HLA analysis.

With random hexamers, roughly 0.45 to 1 ug RNA was reverse transcribed. Amplification of TCR beta CDR3 used immunoSEQ multiplex PCR across 54 Vbeta and 13 Jbeta. From the immunoSEQ multiplex PCR reads, TCRdb called clonotypes with MiXCR, one entry per CDR3 protein. The sample consists of 180,000 or so distinct CDR3 sequences, approximately 95% of them appearing once. Controls were healthy donors chosen to match patients in age and sex. In contrast to the negatively isolated CD8+ and CD4+ T cells, TEMRA cells were FACS-enriched. Details on this clonotype: Its antigen is still unknown.

The CDR3 loop spans 15 amino acids. CDR1 is SGHNT and CDR2 is YYREEE in the germline V gene (reference sequence). V was pared by 2 bases and J by 4 bases, with 16 bases between. The receptor was derived from a human donor in good health. The sample comprised CD4+ T cells from PBMCs. V is TRBV5-4 and J is TRBJ2-7; D may be TRBD2 (5 bases). The CDR3 DNA sequence: TGTGCCAGCAGCTTCGGCGGGTACTCCTCTTACGAGCAGTACGTC. Residues: CASSFGGYSSYEQYV.